The TCR beta chain described here comes from a study of blood T cell repertoires in COVID-19. J lost 5 bases, V lost 3 bases, and 5 bases had no gene match. This CDR3 has 14 amino acids. The germline V gene has CDR1 SGHRS and CDR2 YFSETQ. Here immunoSEQ multiplex PCR was the method, and the copy in TCRdb shows in-frame clones only, minus some. The data show a few hundred thousand clones, 70% to 90% seen once. The V and J genes are TRBV5-1 and TRBJ1-1; the match to TRBD1 covers 9 bases. The receptor comes from a man younger than 35 who had recovered from COVID-19. The sequenced material came from peripheral blood. The CDR3 sequence: CASSSDRGITEAFF. CDR3 sequence (DNA): TGCGCCAGCAGCTCTGACAGGGGGATTACTGAAGCTTTCTTT.